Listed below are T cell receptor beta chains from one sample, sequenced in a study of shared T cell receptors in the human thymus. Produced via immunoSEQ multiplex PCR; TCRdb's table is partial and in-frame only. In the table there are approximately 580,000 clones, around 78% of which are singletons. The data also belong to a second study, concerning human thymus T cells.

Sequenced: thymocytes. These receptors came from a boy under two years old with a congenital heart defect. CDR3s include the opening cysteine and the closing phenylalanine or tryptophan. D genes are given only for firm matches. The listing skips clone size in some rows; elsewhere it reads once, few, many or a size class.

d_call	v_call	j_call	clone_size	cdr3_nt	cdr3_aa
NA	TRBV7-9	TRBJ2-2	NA	TGTGCCAGCCGGGACACCGTGAACACCGGGGAGCTGTTTTTT	CASRDTVNTGELFF
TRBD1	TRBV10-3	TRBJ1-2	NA	TGTGCCATCAGGCCACCGGGACAGGGGAGTTACTATGGCTACACCTTC	CAIRPPGQGSYYGYTF
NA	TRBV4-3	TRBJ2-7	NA	TGCGCCAGCAGCCTGGACACCGTAGGGGAGCAGTACTTC	CASSLDTVGEQYF
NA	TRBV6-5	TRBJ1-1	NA	TGTGCCAGCAGTTACTCGGGAGGGACTGAAGCTTTCTTT	CASSYSGGTEAFF
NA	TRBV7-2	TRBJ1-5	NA	TGTGCCAGCAGCTTAGTTAGTGGACTTCTCAATCAGCCCCAGCATTTT	CASSLVSGLLNQPQHF
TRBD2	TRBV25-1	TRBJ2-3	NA	TGTGCCAGCAGTGAACAGGCACTAGCGGGAGAACCAGATACGCAGTATTTT	CASSEQALAGEPDTQYF
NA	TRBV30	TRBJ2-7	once	TGTGCCTGGAGTGGTTCCTCGACTAAGCCGGTCTCCTACGAGCAGTACTTC	CAWSGSSTKPVSYEQYF
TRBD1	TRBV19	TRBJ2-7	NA	TGTGCCAGTAGTACCAACCGACAGGGTGAGGGCTACGAGCAGTACTTC	CASSTNRQGEGYEQYF
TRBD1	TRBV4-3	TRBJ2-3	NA	TGCGCCAGCAGCCCAGGACAGGCCACAGATACGCAGTATTTT	CASSPGQATDTQYF
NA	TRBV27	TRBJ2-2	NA	TGTGCCAGCAGTTTAGAGGAGTTTGGGACCGGGGAGCTGTTTTTT	CASSLEEFGTGELFF
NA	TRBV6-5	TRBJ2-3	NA	TGTGCCAGCAGTTACCCCTCGAGGAGTAGCACAGATACGCAGTATTTT	CASSYPSRSSTDTQYF
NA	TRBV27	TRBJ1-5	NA	TGTGCCAGCAGTTCCGGCGGGATCAATCAGCCCCAGCATTTT	CASSSGGINQPQHF
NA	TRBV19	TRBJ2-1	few	TGTGCCAGTAGAGGTGGGGGGAGGAGCAATGAGCAGTTCTTC	CASRGGGRSNEQFF
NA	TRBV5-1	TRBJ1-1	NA	TGCGCCAGCAGCCAAACCGGGGACACTGAAGCTTTCTTT	CASSQTGDTEAFF
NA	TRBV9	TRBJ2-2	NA	TGTGCCAGCAGGTCCGACCACCGGGACACCGGGGAGCTGTTTTTT	CASRSDHRDTGELFF
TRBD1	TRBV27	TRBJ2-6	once	TGTGCCAGCAGTCTCGGGACAGTTGGGGCCAACGTCCTGACTTTC	CASSLGTVGANVLTF
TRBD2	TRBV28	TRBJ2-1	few	TGTGCCAGCAGTCCAAGGACTAGCGGGAGGGTTGAGCAGTTCTTC	CASSPRTSGRVEQFF
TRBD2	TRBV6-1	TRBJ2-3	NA	TGTGCCAGCAGTGAAGGACTAGCGGGAGGGCCTAGCACAGATACGCAGTATTTT	CASSEGLAGGPSTDTQYF
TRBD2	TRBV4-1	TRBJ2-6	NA	TGCGCCAGCAGCCAAGACCCGGGAGGGGACTCTGGGGCCAACGTCCTGACTTTC	CASSQDPGGDSGANVLTF
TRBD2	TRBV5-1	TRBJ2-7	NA	TGCGCCAGCAGCACGGGACTAGCGGGGGGCTACGAGCAGTACTTC	CASSTGLAGGYEQYF
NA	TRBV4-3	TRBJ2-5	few	TGCGCCAGCAGCCAAATGACGGGGGTGGAGACCCAGTACTTC	CASSQMTGVETQYF
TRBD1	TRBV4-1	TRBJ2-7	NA	TGCGCCAGCAGCCAAGACCACAGGGGCGGAGGACGGGAGCAGTACTTC	CASSQDHRGGGREQYF
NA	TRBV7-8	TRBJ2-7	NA	TGTGCCAGCAGCCCCCACGAGGGACAACATCACGCTTACGAGCAGTACTTC	CASSPHEGQHHAYEQYF
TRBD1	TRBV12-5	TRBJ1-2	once	TGTGCTAGTGTTTTGGACAGGGACTATGGCTACACCTTC	CASVLDRDYGYTF
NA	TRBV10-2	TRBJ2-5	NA	TGCGCCAGCAGGACAGTCGGGGAGACCCAGTACTTC	CASRTVGETQYF
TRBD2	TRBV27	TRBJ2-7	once	TGTGCCAGCGGGACGACTAGCGGGAAGACCTACGAGCAGTACTTC	CASGTTSGKTYEQYF
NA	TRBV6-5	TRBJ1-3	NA	TGTGCCAGCGCCATTGATAGCTACTCTGGAAACACCATATATTTT	CASAIDSYSGNTIYF
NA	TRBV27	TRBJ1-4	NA	TGTGCCAGCAGACGGCGGCGTAATGAAAAACTGTTTTTT	CASRRRRNEKLFF
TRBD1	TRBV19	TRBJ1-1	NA	TGTGCCAGTAGTGCTTGGGACAGGCCGGCTTTCTTT	CASSAWDRPAFF
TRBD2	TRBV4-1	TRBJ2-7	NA	TGCGCCAGCAGCCAAGGTGCCCTAGCGGGAGTGCTCGAGCAGTACTTC	CASSQGALAGVLEQYF
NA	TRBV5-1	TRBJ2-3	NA	TGCGCCAGCAGCCCTCTATCCACAGATACGCAGTATTTT	CASSPLSTDTQYF
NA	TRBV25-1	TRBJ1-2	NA	TGTGCCAGCAGTGAATATTCCGACAGTAACTATGGCTACACCTTC	CASSEYSDSNYGYTF
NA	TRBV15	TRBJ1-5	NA	TGTGCCACCAGCAGAGATCTGCGAATTAGCAATCAGCCCCAGCATTTT	CATSRDLRISNQPQHF
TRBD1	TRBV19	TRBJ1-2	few	TGTGCCAGTAGTGTGGTGCAGGGGGCTAACTATGGCTACACCTTC	CASSVVQGANYGYTF
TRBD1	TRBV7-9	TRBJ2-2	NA	TGTGCCAGCAGCTGGGACAGGGGGACCCACACCGGGGAGCTGTTTTTT	CASSWDRGTHTGELFF
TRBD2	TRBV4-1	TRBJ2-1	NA	TGCGCCAGCAGCCAAGGGACTAGCGGGAGTCTTTGGGAGCAGTTCTTC	CASSQGTSGSLWEQFF
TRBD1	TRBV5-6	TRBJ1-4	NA	TGTGCCAGCAGCTTGGTGGCAGGGGGCGATGAAAAACTGTTTTTT	CASSLVAGGDEKLFF
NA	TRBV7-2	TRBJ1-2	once	TGTGCCAGCAGCTTGGAGGGTAGCTACTATGGCTACACCTTC	CASSLEGSYYGYTF
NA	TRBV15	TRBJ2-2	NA	TGTGCCACCAGCAGAGCGGCGGGCCCCCTTAGCACCGGGGAGCTGTTTTTT	CATSRAAGPLSTGELFF
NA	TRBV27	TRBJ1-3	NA	TGTGCCAGCAGTCCCCTACCTAGCACCATATATTTT	CASSPLPSTIYF
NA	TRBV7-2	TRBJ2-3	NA	TGTGCCAGCAGCTCCTCCTTATCAGATACGCAGTATTTT	CASSSSLSDTQYF
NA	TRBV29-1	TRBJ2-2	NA	TGCAGCGTTGACCTAGCTCTCACCGGGGAGCTGTTTTTT	CSVDLALTGELFF
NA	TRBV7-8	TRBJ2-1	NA	TGTGCCAGCAGGAAAAGTGGGCAGGCGAACATGGACAATGAGCAGTTCTTC	CASRKSGQANMDNEQFF
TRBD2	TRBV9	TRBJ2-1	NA	TGTGCCAGCAGCGTAGGAGCGGGAGGGTTGGATGAGCAGTTCTTC	CASSVGAGGLDEQFF